The rows below give T cell receptor beta chains drawn from one sample of a study of blood T cell repertoires in COVID-19. Sequencing used immunoSEQ multiplex PCR; TCRdb keeps in-frame clones, though not all of them. The table shows 15,000 to 20,000 clones, with about 81% occurring only once. The specimen was peripheral blood. Receptors were obtained from a man aged 60-69 years with acute or convalescent COVID-19. Each CDR3 is given with its conserved first and last residue. A D gene is named only where the DNA matches it firmly. Rows give clone size only sometimes, using once, few, many, or a class for an expanded clone.

size: .; D: .; V: TRBV7-2; J: TRBJ1-4; DNA: TGTGCCAGCAGCTTATGGACAGCGAGTAATGAAAAACTGTTTTTT; CDR3: CASSLWTASNEKLFF
size: .; D: .; V: TRBV7-3; J: TRBJ1-1; DNA: TGTGCCAGCAGCTTAAGCCGGGACACAAAAGCTTTCTTT; CDR3: CASSLSRDTKAFF
size: .; D: TRBD1; V: TRBV19; J: TRBJ1-2; DNA: TGTGCCAGTAGCCCCTTAGACAGGGGTGACTATGGCTACACCTTC; CDR3: CASSPLDRGDYGYTF
size: .; D: .; V: TRBV9; J: TRBJ2-3; DNA: TGTGCCAGCAGCGCCCTCCTAGGAAGTAGCACAGATACGCAGTATTTT; CDR3: CASSALLGSSTDTQYF
size: .; D: .; V: TRBV19; J: TRBJ2-6; DNA: TGTGCCAGTAGTACCCCTAGCAGAGGGGCCAACGTCCTGACTTTC; CDR3: CASSTPSRGANVLTF
size: once; D: TRBD1; V: TRBV11-2; J: TRBJ2-1; DNA: TGTGCCAGCAGCCGGGACAGGGACAATGAGCAGTTCTTC; CDR3: CASSRDRDNEQFF
size: .; D: TRBD1; V: TRBV6-5; J: TRBJ1-1; DNA: TGTGCCAGCAGTTTGACAGGGGGAGGTTTGAACACTGAAGCTTTCTTT; CDR3: CASSLTGGGLNTEAFF
size: .; D: .; V: TRBV4-2; J: TRBJ1-2; DNA: TGTGCCAGCAGCCAAGGGGGGGGGACCTATGGCTACACCTTC; CDR3: CASSQGGGTYGYTF
size: once; D: .; V: TRBV30; J: TRBJ2-3; DNA: TGTGCCTGGAGTGTACCCCCGCAGAAAGATACGCAGTATTTT; CDR3: CAWSVPPQKDTQYF
size: .; D: .; V: TRBV7-9; J: TRBJ1-2; DNA: TGTGCCAGCAGCTTGAATGACCGGGCAGGGGGCTACACCTTC; CDR3: CASSLNDRAGGYTF
size: .; D: .; V: TRBV28; J: TRBJ2-5; DNA: TGTGCCAGCAGTTTACGTGGCAGCCAAGAGACCCAGTACTTC; CDR3: CASSLRGSQETQYF
size: .; D: .; V: TRBV5-1; J: TRBJ1-1; DNA: TGCGCCAGCAGCTTGGTGGAGGGAGTGAACACTGAAGCTTTCTTT; CDR3: CASSLVEGVNTEAFF
size: .; D: .; V: TRBV6-5; J: TRBJ1-2; DNA: TGTGCCAGCAGTCCGGGTACTAACTATGGCTACACCTTC; CDR3: CASSPGTNYGYTF
size: .; D: TRBD1; V: TRBV5-1; J: TRBJ1-1; DNA: TGCGCCAGCAGCCTCGGACAGGGGGCCAGGGTTTCTGAAGCTTTCTTT; CDR3: CASSLGQGARVSEAFF
size: .; D: TRBD1; V: TRBV5-1; J: TRBJ2-5; DNA: TGCGCCAGCAGCTTGGGACAGGGATACCAAGAGACCCAGTACTTC; CDR3: CASSLGQGYQETQYF
size: .; D: TRBD1; V: TRBV7-2; J: TRBJ1-3; DNA: TGTGCCAGCAGCTCGAGACAGGGTACTGGAAACACCATATATTTT; CDR3: CASSSRQGTGNTIYF
size: .; D: .; V: TRBV30; J: TRBJ2-2; DNA: TGTGCCTGGAGTCCCCTAGCGAACACCGGGGAGCTGTTTTTT; CDR3: CAWSPLANTGELFF
size: once; D: TRBD1; V: TRBV7-3; J: TRBJ1-1; DNA: TGTGCCAGCAGCCCAGGACAGGTTTTGAACACTGAAGCTTTCTTT; CDR3: CASSPGQVLNTEAFF
size: .; D: .; V: TRBV18; J: TRBJ1-1; DNA: TGTGCCAGCTCACCAAGTCCAGACATGAACACTGAAGCTTTCTTT; CDR3: CASSPSPDMNTEAFF
size: .; D: .; V: TRBV12-3/TRBV12-4; J: TRBJ1-1; DNA: TGTGCCAGCAGTTTAACAGCTAACACTGAAGCTTTCTTT; CDR3: CASSLTANTEAFF
size: .; D: .; V: TRBV18; J: TRBJ2-2; DNA: TGTGCCAGCTCACCATGGGAGACGAACACCGGGGAGCTGTTTTTT; CDR3: CASSPWETNTGELFF
size: .; D: TRBD1; V: TRBV7-2; J: TRBJ1-1; DNA: TGTGCCAGCACCCATAGAGACAGGGGCACTGAAGCTTTCTTT; CDR3: CASTHRDRGTEAFF
size: .; D: TRBD1; V: TRBV30; J: TRBJ2-7; DNA: TGTGCCTGGGGGGACAGCTACGAGCAGTACTTC; CDR3: CAWGDSYEQYF
size: .; D: .; V: TRBV5-1; J: TRBJ2-1; DNA: TGCGCCAGCAGCTTGGACTTGTCCTCCTACAATGAGCAGTTCTTC; CDR3: CASSLDLSSYNEQFF
size: .; D: .; V: TRBV27; J: TRBJ2-7; DNA: TGTGCCAGCAGTTTTGACAGAAGGACCTACGAGCAGTACTTC; CDR3: CASSFDRRTYEQYF
size: once; D: .; V: TRBV27; J: TRBJ1-1; DNA: TGTGCCAGCGGGGGCCTACGGGAAGCTTTCTTT; CDR3: CASGGLREAFF
size: .; D: .; V: TRBV24-1; J: TRBJ2-5; DNA: TGTGCCACCAGTGACCCCCGAGGGTCCGGCGAGACCCAGTACTTC; CDR3: CATSDPRGSGETQYF